This T cell receptor beta chain was captured in a study of T-cell memory formation after mild COVID-19 (dated by TCRdb to the early 2020s). Study-level background: TCR sequence clusters from the two donors were found to be largely donor specific. In a couple of donors, T-cell clones that expanded and contracted after mild COVID-19 were tracked by sequencing TCRalpha and TCRbeta repertoires over time. Two young, previously healthy adult volunteers, one female and one male, were included in the cohort. On the study overall, not on this receptor specifically: Whether the second-wave clones peaking on day 37 were SARS-CoV-2 specific was not confirmed. From day 15 to 85, contracting clones showed balanced CD4/CD8 phenotypes, whereas a second wave of clones that expanded from day 15 to 37 leaned towards CD4+. Contracting CD4+ clones were located mainly in the CM and EM memory subsets, whereas CD8+ clones were found to be enriched in EMRA. Some responding clones were detected in pre-infection memory, which suggested that pre-existing cross-reactive memory T cells had joined the SARS-CoV-2 response. Only a couple of mild cases were covered in the study, and larger cohorts including severe cases with pre-infection samples were considered necessary.

The sequencer listed for this sample is Illumina NovaSeq 6000. Using 5'RACE with constant-segment primers, TCRalpha and TCRbeta cDNA libraries were constructed, with sample barcodes and unique molecular identifiers added in the process. Trizol reagent was used to extract RNA from every sample. Libraries were amplified in two PCR steps, with a second sample barcode and Illumina TruSeq adapters added in the second step. Libraries were sequenced on an Illumina NovaSeq with 2 x 150 bp paired-end reads. Regarding the original processing steps: Demultiplexing of reads and collapsing into UMI-guided consensus sequences were performed with migec v1.2.7. Using mixcr v2.1.11, the UMI consensuses were aligned to TRA and TRB V and J templates and assembled into clonotypes. Expanded or contracted clonotypes were those called significant by both edgeR and NoisET, with noise models trained on biological replicates. For edgeR calls, a false discovery rate-adjusted p below 0.01 and a log2 fold-change threshold of 1 were applied. PCA with hierarchical clustering of max-normalized trajectories of the 1000 most abundant clonotypes was used as exploratory dynamics analysis. Separately sequenced CD4+ and CD8+ repertoires were used to assign a CD4 or CD8 phenotype to each responding clone. TCRdb itself trimmed the public reads at Q25 with fastp, ran MiXCR and retained productive beta chains. Entries that share a CDR3 protein sequence are merged under the most common genes and DNA. The V and J calls were not made by the authors but by TCRdb's processing. The sample table shows 390,000 or so distinct CDR3 sequences, and 15% to 20% are seen once. In total, the top ten clones hold 20% to 25% of the sample.

As encoded in the germline V gene, CDR1 is MGHRA while CDR2 is YSYEKL. V lost 1 base and J lost 5 bases, and the count of bases not matched to a germline gene is 5. The CDR3 measures 16 amino acids from cysteine to phenylalanine. The kept DNA is CDR3 alone, 48 bases in frame from the first base. To note about this clonotype: This receptor's antigen is unknown. No base quality information exists; no much larger clone differs at one position.

Ficoll-Paque density gradient centrifugation was used to isolate PBMCs. Sequenced: PBMCs or a T cell subset sorted from them (not recorded which). The source is a young man who had mild COVID-19 (a few samples of this study predate the infection). The sample titles of this study are shuffled in the database, so cell type and time point are left out; the donor was told from shared clones. The rearranged segments are TRBV4-1 and TRBJ2-1; the central 10 bases match TRBD1. This receptor carries the CDR3 CASSQADRGRNNEQFF. The DNA sequence is TGCGCCAGCAGCCAAGCAGACAGGGGGCGCAACAATGAGCAGTTCTTC.